The 28 T cell receptor beta chains below were found in one sample sequenced in a study of shared clonotypes between healthy human individuals. Repertoires were generated with immunoSEQ multiplex PCR, while TCRdb's copy carries only in-frame clones and drops some. This table holds roughly 1,500,000 clones, approximately 98% found once. Sequenced input: naive CD4+ T cells sorted from blood. Sample subset: CD45RA+ positively selected. These receptors were collected from a man aged 25 to 45 in good health.

The chain joins TRBV2 to TRBJ1-5; 7 nucleotides match TRBD1. The CDR3 extends over 17 amino acids. CDR1 is SNHLY and CDR2 is FYNNEI in the germline V gene. With 0 bases clipped from V and 3 bases from J, the junction kept 8 bases outside the gene matches. CDR3 sequence (DNA): TGTGCCAGCAGTGAAGCACTTCAAAGGGGGCCCAATCAGCCCCAGCATTTT. This encodes CASSEALQRGPNQPQHF.

The DNA for the CDR3 is TGCAGCGTCCAGGGCGGGGGAGGGTTTTTTACTGAAGCTTTCTTT. Amino acid sequence: CSVQGGGGFFTEAFF. The chain is built from TRBV29-1 and TRBJ1-1; possible D gene TRBD1, 5 bases. CDR3 length: 15 residues. V was shortened by 6 bases and J by 5 bases, with 22 bases between the two germline ends. The germline V gene has CDR1 SQVTM and CDR2 ANQGSEA.

The CDR3 nucleotides are TGTGCCACCAGCAGAGAAGGGGCGGGAGGCCCTGTGGGAGATGAGCAGTTCTTC. Its protein is CATSREGAGGPVGDEQFF. This rearrangement joins TRBV15 to TRBJ2-1; 8 nucleotides align to TRBD2. Germline-derived CDR1 and CDR2 are LNHNV and YYDKDF (reference sequence). This CDR3 contains 18 residues. After removal of 0 bases from V and 8 bases from J, the junction contained 15 bases not matched to a gene.

The chain carries TRBV7-3 and TRBJ2-1; D may be TRBD1 (6 bases). V gave up 0 bases and J gave up 4 bases, with 13 bases separating them. Per the germline V gene, CDR1 is SGHTA and CDR2 is FQGTGA. CDR3 length equals 16 residues. The CDR3 reads CASSLTGTLNYNEQFF. The CDR3 coding sequence is TGTGCCAGCAGCTTAACCGGGACACTCAATTACAATGAGCAGTTCTTC. The whole variable domain, remainder taken from reference TRBV7-3 and TRBJ2-1, is GAGVSQTPSNKVTEKGKYVELRCDPISGHTALYWYRQSLGQGPEFLIYFQGTGAADDSGLPNDRFFAVRPEGSVSTLKIQRTERGDSAVYLCASSLTGTLNYNEQFFGPGTRLTVL.

The rearrangement links TRBV4-1 to TRBJ2-2; D possibly corresponds to TRBD2 (5 bases). This CDR3 comprises 16 residues. V gave up 0 bases and J gave up 2 bases, with 10 bases separating them. CDR1 MGHRA and CDR2 YSYEKL come from the germline V gene. CDR3 sequence reads: CASSQEVRGNTGELFF. The CDR3 nucleotides read TGCGCCAGCAGCCAAGAAGTCCGGGGAAACACCGGGGAGCTGTTTTTT.

The V and J genes are TRBV5-4 and TRBJ2-7; D perhaps matches TRBD1 (5 bases). The V gene's germline CDR1 is SGHNT and CDR2 YYREEE (reference sequence). Trimming pared 2 bases from V and 3 bases from J, leaving 21 bases between. The CDR3 sequence is 17 residues long. DNA of the CDR3: TGTGCCAGCAGCTTCTTAATTTCCGGGTCCAGGGACTACGAGCAGTACTTC. This gives the protein CASSFLISGSRDYEQYF.

This chain connects TRBV27 to TRBJ2-7; 9 nucleotides match TRBD2. The CDR3 contains 16 residues. Germline CDR1 is MNHEY and CDR2 is SMNVEV (reference sequence). V was pared by 4 bases and J by 5 bases, with 12 bases of the junction left unmatched. This CDR3 is CASSSVPGLAEDEQYF. DNA for the CDR3: TGTGCCAGCAGTTCGGTGCCGGGACTAGCAGAAGACGAGCAGTACTTC.

The chain has TRBV28 and TRBJ1-1; D might be TRBD1 (5 bases). The germline CDR1 and CDR2 sequences are MDHEN and SYDVKM. This CDR3 has 11 residues. V shed 7 bases and J shed 5 bases, with 8 bases lying between them. In DNA, the CDR3 is TGTGCCAGCAATTACAGGACTGAAGCTTTCTTT. This gives the protein CASNYRTEAFF.

The J gene is TRBJ2-5, the V gene TRBV7-3, with 10 bases matching TRBD2. Germline CDR1 and CDR2: SGHTA and FQGTGA. The CDR3 is made up of 15 amino acids. V trimming: 6 bases; J trimming: 4 bases; junction bases outside the gene matches: 8. CDR3 protein: CASRGPSGSGETQYF. The DNA for the CDR3 is TGTGCCAGCAGGGGTCCTAGCGGGAGCGGAGAGACCCAGTACTTC.

This chain joins TRBV14 and TRBJ1-1; D unclear. The V gene's germline CDR1 is SGHDN and CDR2 FVKESK. Trimming pared 0 bases from V and 0 bases from J, leaving 11 bases between. The CDR3 has 16 residues. The CDR3 spells CASSQDVRLLNTEAFF. The CDR3 nucleotides read TGTGCCAGCAGCCAAGATGTGAGACTCTTGAACACTGAAGCTTTCTTT.

Turning to this clone: At the DNA level, this CDR3 is encoded by other sequences in the same sample as well. This CDR3 reads CASSLTGETQYF. In DNA form, the CDR3 reads TGCGCCAGCAGCTTAACAGGGGAGACCCAGTACTTC. The rearrangement joins TRBV5-1 to TRBJ2-5; maybe TRBD1 (6 bases). Deletions cut 2 bases from V and 5 bases from J, with 7 bases between. Germline V gives CDR1 SGHRS, CDR2 YFSETQ. CDR3 size: 12 residues.

The chain links TRBV9 to TRBJ2-2, with TRBD2 matching 9 bases. The CDR3 consists of 18 residues. Germline V gene data show CDR1 as SGDLS and CDR2 as YYNGEE. J was trimmed by 4 bases and V by 3 bases; bases with no gene match: 13. CDR3 DNA: TGTGCCAGCAGCGAGTTGGCCTGGCGGGAGGGAGGCACCGGGGAGCTGTTTTTT. Protein sequence: CASSELAWREGGTGELFF.

The CDR3: CASSLVVVTSGRSGELFF. The CDR3 nucleotides are TGTGCCAGCAGCTTAGTGGTCGTTACTAGCGGGAGATCCGGGGAGCTGTTTTTT. This sequence joins TRBV7-2 and TRBJ2-2; 11 bases match TRBD2. The ends lost 1 base at V and 6 bases at J; junction bases unmatched: 10. CDR1 is SGHTA, CDR2 FQGNSA, per germline. The CDR3 has 18 residues. Full variable domain (remainder filled in from reference TRBV7-2 and TRBJ2-2): GAGVSQSPSNKVTEKGKDVELRCDPISGHTALYWYRQSLGQGLEFLIYFQGNSAPDKSGLPSDRFSAERTGGSVSTLTIQRTQQEDSAVYLCASSLVVVTSGRSGELFFGEGSRLTVL.

The chain couples TRBV5-4 to TRBJ1-1; D is ambiguous. V lost 4 bases and J lost 0, with 13 bases in between. The germline CDR1 and CDR2 sequences are SGHNT and YYREEE (reference sequence). The CDR3 totals 15 residues. The CDR3 bases are TGTGCCAGCAGCCCCCCACTAGGGCTGAACACTGAAGCTTTCTTT. Translation: CASSPPLGLNTEAFF. The variable domain in full, completed from reference TRBV5-4 and TRBJ1-1, reads ETGVTQSPTHLIKTRGQQVTLRCSSQSGHNTVSWYQQALGQGPQFIFQYYREEENGRGNFPPRFSGLQFPNYSSELNVNALELDDSALYLCASSPPLGLNTEAFFGQGTRLTVV.

The chain joins TRBV5-4 to TRBJ2-1, with D unclear. The CDR3 has 15 residues. In germline, CDR1 is SGHNT, CDR2 YYREEE (reference sequence). V was pared by 1 base and J by 5 bases, with 13 bases between. The CDR3 protein is CASSLRASSNNEQFF. CDR3 in DNA: TGTGCCAGCAGCTTGCGGGCCAGTTCCAACAATGAGCAGTTCTTC.

The chain couples TRBV10-3 to TRBJ1-3; TRBD1 matches at 7 bases. Trimming cost V 0 bases and J 8 bases; bases outside gene matches: 4. Germline loops: CDR1 ENHRY, CDR2 SYGVKD. There are 14 residues in the CDR3. The CDR3 nucleotides read TGTGCCATCAGTGAGTCAAAGGGGGCGGACACCATATATTTT. Its protein product is CAISESKGADTIYF.

The chain recombines TRBV6-6 with TRBJ2-7; TRBD2 matches at 9 bases. Losses at the gene ends were 5 bases for V and 7 bases for J; bases not matched to a gene: 9. The length of the CDR3 is 14 residues. Germline lookup yields CDR1 MNHNY and CDR2 SVGAGI (reference sequence). CDR3 in DNA: TGTGCCAGCAGTCACGGCGGGAGGGTCCCTGAGCAGTACTTC. Encoded protein: CASSHGGRVPEQYF.

The J gene is TRBJ2-7, the V gene TRBV7-9; D gene ambiguous. Per the germline V gene, CDR1 is SEHNR and CDR2 is FQNEAQ (reference sequence). V lost 3 bases, J lost 1 base, and 7 bases lay in between. This CDR3 is 13 amino acids long. CDR3 coding DNA: TGTGCCAGCAGCTTCCCGGTTTCCTACGAGCAGTACTTC. The encoded protein is CASSFPVSYEQYF.

The chain employs TRBV6-5 and TRBJ1-2; the D is unclear. The CDR3 runs to 13 residues. The germline CDR1 and CDR2 sequences are MNHEY and SVGAGI. V was cut by 2 bases and J by 8 bases, with 12 bases left in between. CDR3: CASSYSREGGYTF. The CDR3, as DNA: TGTGCCAGCAGTTACAGCCGGGAAGGGGGCTACACCTTC.

V and J are TRBV20-1 and TRBJ1-1, with D unresolved. Germline V gene lookup returns CDR1 DFQATT and CDR2 SNEGSKA (reference sequence). V lost 6 bases to trimming and J lost 2 bases, with 7 bases between them. This CDR3 has 11 residues. The CDR3 loop reads CSAPSNTEAFF. DNA for the CDR3: TGCAGTGCCCCAAGCAACACTGAAGCTTTCTTT.

The chain has TRBV6-5 and TRBJ2-2, with D maybe TRBD1 (6 bases). V lost 6 bases and J 7 bases, leaving 9 bases between the germline ends. CDR3 length: 12 residues. Germline lookup yields CDR1 MNHEY and CDR2 SVGAGI. The DNA for the CDR3 is TGTGCCAGCAGCCAGACAGGCGGGGAGCTGTTTTTT. Translating it yields CASSQTGGELFF.

As to this clone: The sample carries other DNA sequences with the same CDR3. The chain links TRBV7-3 to TRBJ2-3; D gene uncertain. V lost 2 bases and J lost 3, with 9 bases in between. There are 14 residues in the CDR3. The germline V gene encodes CDR1 SGHTA and CDR2 FQGTGA. DNA of the CDR3: TGTGCCAGCAGCTTACTCGGGTCAACAGATACGCAGTATTTT. Residues: CASSLLGSTDTQYF.

The chain recombines TRBV7-9 with TRBJ1-4; D may be TRBD1 (5 bases). V was pared by 2 bases and J by 7 bases, with 11 bases between. The CDR3 has 14 amino acids. Germline V CDR1 and CDR2: SEHNR, FQNEAQ (reference sequence). DNA for the CDR3: TGTGCCAGCAGCTTATCAGGGCTGGTTGAAAAACTGTTTTTT. Its protein is CASSLSGLVEKLFF.

The chain employs TRBV5-3 and TRBJ2-7, with D perhaps matching TRBD2 (5 bases). TRBV5-3 is recorded as an ORF, its role being uncertain. The germline V and J ends were trimmed by 4 bases and 1 base, with 15 bases remaining between them. The CDR3 is 15 amino acids. CDR3 protein: CARSGPERVSYEQYF. The CDR3 bases are TGTGCCAGAAGCGGCCCTGAGAGGGTTTCCTACGAGCAGTACTTC.

The gene calls are TRBV6-5 and TRBJ2-7; 7 positions agree with TRBD2. The ends lost 2 bases at V and 6 bases at J; junction bases unmatched: 7. The CDR3 is made up of 14 amino acids. Germline-derived CDR1 and CDR2 are MNHEY and SVGAGI. CDR3 sequence (DNA): TGTGCCAGCAGTTACGCCAGGGAGGGACTCGAGCAGTACTTC. Translated, it gives CASSYAREGLEQYF.

This chain joins TRBV15 and TRBJ2-7; the match to TRBD1 covers 7 bases. Germline values: CDR1 LNHNV, CDR2 YYDKDF (reference sequence). The ends lost 5 bases at V and 0 bases at J; junction bases unmatched: 7. The CDR3 extends over 15 amino acids. CDR3: CATSARTGRSYEQYF. In nucleotides, the CDR3 is TGTGCCACCAGCGCTCGGACAGGCCGCTCCTACGAGCAGTACTTC.

The gene calls are TRBV6-5 and TRBJ2-5, with TRBD1 matching 9 bases. CDR1 MNHEY and CDR2 SVGAGI come from the germline V gene. Trimming at V came to 6 bases and at J to 5 bases, leaving 10 bases not matched to a gene. The CDR3 has 15 residues. Written as DNA, the CDR3 is TGTGCCAGCAGCCTCACAGGGGGCGCGGGGGAGACCCAGTACTTC. Residues: CASSLTGGAGETQYF.

The chain joins TRBV19 to TRBJ2-7; no clear D. Trimming removed 7 bases from V and 1 base from J, with 11 bases in between. Germline-derived CDR1 and CDR2 are LNHDA and SQIVND (reference sequence). This CDR3 is 13 amino acids long. CDR3 coding DNA: TGTGCCAGTAAGACCGACGGATCCTACGAGCAGTACTTC. Protein product: CASKTDGSYEQYF. The complete variable domain, with remaining parts taken from reference TRBV19 and TRBJ2-7, reads DGGITQSPKYLFRKEGQNVTLSCEQNLNHDAMYWYRQDPGQGLRLIYYSQIVNDFQKGDIAEGYSVSREKKESFPLTVTSAQKNPTAFYLCASKTDGSYEQYFGPGTRLTVT.